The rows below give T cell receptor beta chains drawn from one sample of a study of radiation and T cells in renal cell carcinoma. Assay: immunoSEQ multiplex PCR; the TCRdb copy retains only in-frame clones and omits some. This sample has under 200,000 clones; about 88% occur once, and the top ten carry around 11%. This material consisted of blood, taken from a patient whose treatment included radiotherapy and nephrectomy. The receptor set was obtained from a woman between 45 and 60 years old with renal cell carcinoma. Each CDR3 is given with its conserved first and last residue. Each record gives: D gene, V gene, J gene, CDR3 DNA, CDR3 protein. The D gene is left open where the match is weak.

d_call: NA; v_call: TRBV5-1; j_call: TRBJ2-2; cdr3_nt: TGCGCCAGCAGCTTGGGAGGGAACCAACTCGCCGGGGAGCTGTTTTTT; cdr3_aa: CASSLGGNQLAGELFF
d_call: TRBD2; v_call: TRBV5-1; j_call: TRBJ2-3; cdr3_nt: TGCGCCAGCAGCTTGGGACTAGCGGGGGCCACAGATACGCAGTATTTT; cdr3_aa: CASSLGLAGATDTQYF
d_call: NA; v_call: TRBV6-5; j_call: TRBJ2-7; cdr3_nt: TGTGCCAGCAGTTCTTGGGGCGCGAGGGCCGAGCAGTACTTC; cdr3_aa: CASSSWGARAEQYF
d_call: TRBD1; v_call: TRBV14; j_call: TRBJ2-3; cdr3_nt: TGTGCCAGCAGCCTACCCCTCAGGGGGCTTGCAGATACGCAGTATTTT; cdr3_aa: CASSLPLRGLADTQYF
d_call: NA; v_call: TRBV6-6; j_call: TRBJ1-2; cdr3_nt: TGTGCCAGCAGACTCGGACAGACCTATGGCTACACCTTC; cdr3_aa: CASRLGQTYGYTF
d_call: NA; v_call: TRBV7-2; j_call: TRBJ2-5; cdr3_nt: TGTGCCAGCAGCTTAGTACAGGGTCGGAAGACCCAGTACTTC; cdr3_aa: CASSLVQGRKTQYF
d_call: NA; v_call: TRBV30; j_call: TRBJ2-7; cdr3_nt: TGTGCCTGGAGTCCGCGTAACCCCGGCGAGCAGTACTTC; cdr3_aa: CAWSPRNPGEQYF
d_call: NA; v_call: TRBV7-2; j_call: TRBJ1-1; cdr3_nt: TGTGCCAGCAGCTTAGTACAGGGGAACACTGAAGCTTTCTTT; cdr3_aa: CASSLVQGNTEAFF
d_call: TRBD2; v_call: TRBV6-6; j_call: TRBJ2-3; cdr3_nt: TGTGCCAGCAGCGGAACTAGCGGAGGCACAGATACGCAGTATTTT; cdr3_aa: CASSGTSGGTDTQYF
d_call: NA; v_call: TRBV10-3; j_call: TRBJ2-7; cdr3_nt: TGTGCCATCAGTGAGTCGGACTGGGGGGAGCAGTACTTC; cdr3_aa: CAISESDWGEQYF
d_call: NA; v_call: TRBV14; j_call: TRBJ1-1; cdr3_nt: TGTGCCAGCAGCCTAGGACTGAACACTGAAGCTTTCTTT; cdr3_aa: CASSLGLNTEAFF
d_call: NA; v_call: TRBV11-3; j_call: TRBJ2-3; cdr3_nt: TGTGCCAGCAGCTTCGACGGGGGCGCGACAGATACGCAGTATTTT; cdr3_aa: CASSFDGGATDTQYF
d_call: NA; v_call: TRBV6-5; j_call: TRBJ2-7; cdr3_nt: TGTGCCAGCAGCCTTAGATTTTCCTCCTACGAGCAGTACTTC; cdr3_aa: CASSLRFSSYEQYF
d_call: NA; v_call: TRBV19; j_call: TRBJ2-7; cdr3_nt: TGTGCCAGTAGTACTGCTCCAGGCTCCTACGAGCAGTACTTC; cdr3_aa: CASSTAPGSYEQYF
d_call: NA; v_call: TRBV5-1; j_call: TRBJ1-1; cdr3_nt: TGCGCCAGCAGCTTGCGGGGGGCCATGAACACTGAAGCTTTCTTT; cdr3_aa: CASSLRGAMNTEAFF
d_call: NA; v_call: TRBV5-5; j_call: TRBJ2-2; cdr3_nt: TGTGCCAGCAGCTTGGAAGGGTCAGCGAACACCGGGGAGCTGTTTTTT; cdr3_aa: CASSLEGSANTGELFF
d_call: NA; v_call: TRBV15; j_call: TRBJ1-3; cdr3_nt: TGTGCCACCAGCAGACCGGGGGTAGGGGATGGAAACACCATATATTTT; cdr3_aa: CATSRPGVGDGNTIYF
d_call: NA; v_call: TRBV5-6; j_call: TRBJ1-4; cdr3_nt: TGTGCCAGCAGCTTGTTCTGGGATGGAGGTGAAAAACTGTTTTTT; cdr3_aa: CASSLFWDGGEKLFF
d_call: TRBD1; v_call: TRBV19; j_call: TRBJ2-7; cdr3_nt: TGTGCCAGTAGTCCGACAGGGGCTTGGGTCGAGCAGTACTTC; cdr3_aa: CASSPTGAWVEQYF
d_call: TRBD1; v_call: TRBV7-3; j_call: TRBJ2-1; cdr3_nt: TGTGCCAGCAGCACTAACCGGGACAGATGGAATGAGCAGTTCTTC; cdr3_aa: CASSTNRDRWNEQFF
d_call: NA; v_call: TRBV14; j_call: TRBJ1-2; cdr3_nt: TGTGCCAGCAGCCGTGGAGGCTATGGCTACACCTTC; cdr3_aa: CASSRGGYGYTF
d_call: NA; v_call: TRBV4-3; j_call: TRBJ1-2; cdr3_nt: TGCGCCAGCAGCCAAGTCTCCCTTTTTACAGCCAACTATGGCTACACCTTC; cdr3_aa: CASSQVSLFTANYGYTF
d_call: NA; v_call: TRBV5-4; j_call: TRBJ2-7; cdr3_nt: TGTGCCAGCAGCCGCTGGACAGCAACCTACGAGCAGTACTTC; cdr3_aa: CASSRWTATYEQYF
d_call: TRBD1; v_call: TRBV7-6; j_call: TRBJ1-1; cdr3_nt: TGTGCCAGCAGCCCCACAGGGGGGGCGAACACTGAAGCTTTCTTT; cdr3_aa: CASSPTGGANTEAFF
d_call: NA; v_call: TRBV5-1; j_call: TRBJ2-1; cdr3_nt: TGCGCCAGCAGTCGGGACGCAAGCTCCTACAATGAGCAGTTCTTC; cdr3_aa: CASSRDASSYNEQFF
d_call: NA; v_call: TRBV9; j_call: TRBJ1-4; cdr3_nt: TGTGCCAGCAGCCTAGGGGGGGGCACTAATGAAAAACTGTTTTTT; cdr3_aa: CASSLGGGTNEKLFF